The rows below give T cell receptor beta chains drawn from one sample of a study of blood T cell repertoires in COVID-19. Sequencing used immunoSEQ multiplex PCR; TCRdb keeps in-frame clones, though not all of them. The table lists under 250,000 clones, roughly 90% of them singletons, with around 2.8% in the top ten. Material for sequencing was peripheral blood. These receptors came from a woman aged 55 to 70 with acute or convalescent COVID-19. The conserved cysteine and the conserved F or W are not part of the CDR3 here.

j_gene,v_gene,CDR3aa
TRBJ2-7,TRBV19,ASSIGLLYEQY
TRBJ1-6,TRBV27,ASSLRDRGQFDYNSPLH
TRBJ1-5,TRBV24-1,ATSDPTEINQPQH
TRBJ2-1,TRBV25-1,ASSVAGQGYNEQF
TRBJ2-1,TRBV19,ASSITGLAGVF
TRBJ1-2,TRBV3-1/TRBV3-2,ASSPGAINYGYT
TRBJ1-4,TRBV18,ASSPSRTENEKLF
TRBJ2-5,TRBV28,ASSFSGNNQETQY
TRBJ2-2,TRBV12-5,ASGSAGELF
TRBJ2-1,TRBV20-1,SASHGQVNNEQF
TRBJ2-7,TRBV20-1,SASEEQY
TRBJ1-1,TRBV11-2,ASSLGSTGRTEAF
TRBJ2-5,TRBV14,ASSQVPRIQETQY
TRBJ1-1,TRBV30,AWSVPPPGGNTEAF
TRBJ2-1,TRBV3-1/TRBV3-2,ASSQEGTSVYEQF
TRBJ2-1,TRBV11-3,AHGASGDNEQF
TRBJ2-7,TRBV7-6,ASSPGLAGGSSGEQY
TRBJ1-1,TRBV30,AWDGQGGRSTEAF
TRBJ2-3,TRBV10-1,ASSETTGTGSTDTQY
TRBJ1-2,TRBV6-2/TRBV6-3,ASSDRDIYGYT
TRBJ1-1,TRBV18,ASSREGVTEAF
TRBJ2-2,TRBV9,ASSVSQGNTGELF
TRBJ2-5,TRBV28,ASSLLGQGSQETQY
TRBJ1-2,TRBV7-2,ASSPRVGGALLSGYT
TRBJ1-1,TRBV9,ASSVIAEGATEAF
TRBJ1-3,TRBV11-2,ASSSVYRARNTIY
TRBJ2-7,TRBV19,ASSDSGGTYEQY
TRBJ2-1,TRBV5-1,ASSSDWYNEQF
TRBJ2-7,TRBV6-2/TRBV6-3,ASSYVTLTGRY
TRBJ2-6,TRBV6-6,ATKTGLLDGANILT
TRBJ2-1,TRBV6-5,ASRTSGYNEQF
TRBJ1-2,TRBV3-1/TRBV3-2,ASSPSFTRDYGYT
TRBJ2-7,TRBV20-1,SASRSGIYEQY
TRBJ1-1,TRBV19,ASADRNTEAF
TRBJ1-2,TRBV9,ASSVALGGFYGYT
TRBJ1-2,TRBV5-6,ASSLGQGNYGYT
TRBJ1-4,TRBV7-9,ASTWDSTEKLF
TRBJ2-1,TRBV18,ASSPSTGAWRSSYNEQF
TRBJ1-5,TRBV6-5,ASKGQGRSNQPQH
TRBJ2-1,TRBV9,ASSPSGTSGIVGKNEQF